This T cell receptor (beta chain) was sequenced during a study of blood T cell repertoires in COVID-19. This clone was seen just once. The V end lost 1 base, the J end lost 9 bases, and 16 bases lay between the germline ends. CDR3 size: 15 residues. Germline V gene lookup returns CDR1 LGHDT and CDR2 YNNKEL (reference sequence). Profiling relied on immunoSEQ multiplex PCR, and the TCRdb table lists in-frame clones only, not all of them. The sample contains around 100,000 clones, roughly 79% of which appear only once. The clonotype comes from a woman between 70 and 85 years old with acute or convalescent COVID-19. The chain recombines TRBV3-1 (or the pseudogene TRBV3-2) with TRBJ2-1, with D perhaps TRBD2 (6 bases). Material for sequencing was peripheral blood. The CDR3 spells CASSQGDSAPGEQFF. CDR3 sequence (DNA): TGTGCCAGCAGCCAAGGGGACTCAGCGCCTGGTGAGCAGTTCTTC.